A selection of T cell receptor beta chains follows, all from one sample in a study of T cells in Graves' hyperthyroidism and ophthalmopathy. TCRdb passed the multiplex PCR reads through MiXCR, listing each CDR3 protein once. The table has 250,000 to 300,000 distinct CDR3 sequences, 13% to 15% seen once; the top ten hold about 14%. The material sequenced was blood. Every receptor here comes from a woman aged 40 to 55 with Graves' hyperthyroidism that later progressed to Graves' ophthalmopathy. Each CDR3 is given with its conserved first and last residue. A D gene is named only where the DNA matches it firmly. Not all rows give a size; the values are once, few, many and, for expanded clones, a class.

v_gene	j_gene	d_gene	abundance	CDR3nt	CDR3aa
TRBV6-1	TRBJ2-1	TRBD2	many	TGTGCCAGTGGACGGGCGGGAGGGAACTACAATGAGCAGTTCTTC	CASGRAGGNYNEQFF
TRBV5-1	TRBJ2-1	TRBD1	NA	TGCGCCAGCAGCCCAACCCGGGACAGGGACCCCAATGAGCAGTTCTTC	CASSPTRDRDPNEQFF
TRBV6-1	TRBJ1-4	NA	many	TGTGCCAGCAGTTATTCGTTTAAAGGGGATGAAAAACTGTTTTTT	CASSYSFKGDEKLFF
TRBV5-1	TRBJ2-7	TRBD2	few	TGCGCCAGCAGCTTGGTACTAGCGGGAGGGCTTGCCAACGAGCAGTACTTC	CASSLVLAGGLANEQYF
TRBV29-1	TRBJ2-7	TRBD1	many	TGCAGCGTTCTGGGACAGGGGAGCTCCTACGAGCAGTACTTC	CSVLGQGSSYEQYF
TRBV4-1	TRBJ2-1	TRBD2	NA	TGCGCCAGCAGCCAAGATCGGAGAACCAGCGGGACTTACAATGAGCAGTTCTTC	CASSQDRRTSGTYNEQFF
TRBV7-2	TRBJ2-7	TRBD2	many	TGTGCCAGCAGCCCCTGGACTAGCGGGAGGGACGAGCAGTACTTC	CASSPWTSGRDEQYF
TRBV5-5	TRBJ2-2	NA	NA	TGTGCCAGCAGCTTGGAGGGGAGTTGGACCGGGGAGCTGTTTTTT	CASSLEGSWTGELFF
TRBV5-1	TRBJ1-1	NA	many	TGCGCCAGCAGTGACCCGGGGCGGGAGAACACTGAAGCTTTCTTT	CASSDPGRENTEAFF
TRBV4-1	TRBJ1-1	NA	many	TGCGCCAGCAGCCAGAAACAGGGTGACACTGAAGCTTTCTTT	CASSQKQGDTEAFF
TRBV27	TRBJ2-1	NA	many	TGTGCCAGCATCTTGGGCCATGAGCAGTTCTTC	CASILGHEQFF
TRBV12-3/TRBV12-4	TRBJ2-2	TRBD2	many	TGTGCCAGCCGCTCGGGGGGGGCAGTGAAGGTCGGGGAGCTGTTTTTT	CASRSGGAVKVGELFF
TRBV18	TRBJ2-3	NA	NA	TGTGCCAGCTCACCTGGGCCCTACTTCACAGATACGCAGTATTTT	CASSPGPYFTDTQYF
TRBV19	TRBJ2-7	NA	few	TGTGCCAGTGGACAAGGTATCTCCTACGAGCAGTACTTC	CASGQGISYEQYF
TRBV9	TRBJ1-1	NA	NA	TGTGCCAGCAGCTGGGGGGTATCCACTGAAGCTTTCTTT	CASSWGVSTEAFF
TRBV3-1	TRBJ1-2	NA	NA	TGTGCCAGCAGCCTCCGGACAGTAGGCTATGGCTACACCTTC	CASSLRTVGYGYTF
TRBV18	TRBJ2-3	NA	NA	TGTGCCAACTCACCATCCACAGATACGCAGTATTTT	CANSPSTDTQYF
TRBV2	TRBJ2-2	TRBD2	many	TGTGCCAGCAGTCGTGGGACTAGCGGGAGTCATACCGGGGAGCTGTTTTTT	CASSRGTSGSHTGELFF
TRBV3-1	TRBJ2-1	NA	many	TGTGCCAGCAGCCAAGCCAAGGTTGAGCAGTTCTTC	CASSQAKVEQFF
TRBV6-1	TRBJ2-7	TRBD2	NA	TGTGCCAGCAGTCGGGACTATAACCCCTACGAGCAGTACTTC	CASSRDYNPYEQYF
TRBV6-1	TRBJ2-3	NA	many	TGTGCCAGCAGTCCCTACTCTACCAGCACAGATACGCAGTATTTT	CASSPYSTSTDTQYF
TRBV5-6	TRBJ2-5	TRBD2	many	TGTGCCAGCAGCTTCCCAGGGACTAGCTCGGAGACCCAGTACTTC	CASSFPGTSSETQYF
TRBV20-1	TRBJ1-5	NA	many	TGCAGTGCTAGAGATCGCGGGGTTGGCAATCAGCCCCAGCATTTT	CSARDRGVGNQPQHF
TRBV4-2	TRBJ2-7	NA	many	TGTGCCAGCAGCCAAGTGGTAAACTACGAGCAGTACTTC	CASSQVVNYEQYF
TRBV5-1	TRBJ2-1	NA	many	TGCGCCAGCAGCTTGGCCGGGTCTGAGCAGTTCTTC	CASSLAGSEQFF
TRBV4-1	TRBJ2-5	NA	many	TGCGCCAGCAGCCAAGTCCTTTTTGGGGGACAAGAGACCCAGTACTTC	CASSQVLFGGQETQYF
TRBV12-3/TRBV12-4	TRBJ2-5	NA	many	TGTGCCAGCAGTTCGGGGGCCGGGGAGACCCAGTACTTC	CASSSGAGETQYF
TRBV11-2	TRBJ2-7	NA	many	TGTGCCAGCAGTCGTCCCGGGACCCAAGTGTTAGAGCAGTACTTC	CASSRPGTQVLEQYF
TRBV20-1	TRBJ2-1	NA	many	TGCAGTGCTCCCGAGACGACACGCTCCTACAATGAGCAGTTCTTC	CSAPETTRSYNEQFF
TRBV24-1	TRBJ2-3	TRBD2	many	TGTGCCACCAGTGCCCGGGGAGGACTAGCGGGACTCACAGATACGCAGTATTTT	CATSARGGLAGLTDTQYF
TRBV30	TRBJ2-3	TRBD2	NA	TGTGCCTGGAGTAGGACTAGCGGGTTTAGAGATACGCAGTATTTT	CAWSRTSGFRDTQYF
TRBV6-5	TRBJ2-7	NA	NA	TGTGCCAGCAGTTACGATACGGGTTACGAGCAGTACTTC	CASSYDTGYEQYF
TRBV28	TRBJ1-2	NA	many	TGTGCCAGCAGTTTTTCTATACCACAGGGAGAGTCTAACTATGGCTACACCTTC	CASSFSIPQGESNYGYTF
TRBV7-3	TRBJ2-7	TRBD2	few	TGTGCCAGCAGCTTAACCCCGACTAGCGGGAGTTACGAGCAGTACTTC	CASSLTPTSGSYEQYF
TRBV9	TRBJ2-2	TRBD1	NA	TGTGCCAGCAGCGAGGGGGCTACGAACACCGGGGAGCTGTTTTTT	CASSEGATNTGELFF
TRBV19	TRBJ2-1	NA	NA	TGTGCCAGTAGTATCGGTTCCAGGGAAGGTGCCAATGAGCAGTTCTTC	CASSIGSREGANEQFF
TRBV5-1	TRBJ2-7	TRBD1	many	TGCGCCAGCAGCCTCGGGACAGAAATCTCCTACGAGCAGTACTTC	CASSLGTEISYEQYF
TRBV28	TRBJ1-6	TRBD1	many	TGTGCCAGCAGTTCCCTGAGGGGGCAATGGTCACCCCTCCACTTT	CASSSLRGQWSPLHF
TRBV28	TRBJ2-3	TRBD1	many	TGTGCCAGCAGTTTTAAGGGACAGGGGAGGCGTACGCAGTATTTT	CASSFKGQGRRTQYF
TRBV28	TRBJ2-2	TRBD2	many	TGTGCCAGCAGTCCCCTCCCGGGTCTTGAGACTAGCGGGAGTACCGGGGAGCTGTTTTTT	CASSPLPGLETSGSTGELFF
TRBV28	TRBJ1-2	NA	NA	TGTGCCAGCACAGAAGGGGGGGCAGTAAGCTATGGCTACACCTTC	CASTEGGAVSYGYTF
TRBV6-1	TRBJ2-1	NA	few	TGTGCCAGCACTATTACGGGTCCTTCCTACAATGAGCAGTTCTTC	CASTITGPSYNEQFF
TRBV19	TRBJ2-2	TRBD1	NA	TGTGCCAGTAAGGGGGCAGCAAACACCGGGGAGCTGTTTTTT	CASKGAANTGELFF
TRBV2	TRBJ2-1	TRBD2	NA	TGTGCCAGCACTGGGACTAGCGGGGGTCCCCCTTTCTTC	CASTGTSGGPPFF
TRBV19	TRBJ2-5	NA	many	TGTGCCAGTAGTATGGCGGCGGGCCGGGCCCAGTCGACCCAGTACTTC	CASSMAAGRAQSTQYF
TRBV5-1	TRBJ2-7	NA	many	TGCGCCAGCAGCTTGCGGGGACCCGAGCAGTACTTC	CASSLRGPEQYF
TRBV5-5	TRBJ2-7	NA	many	TGTGCCAGCAGCCCTACGTACTGGCCCCACGAGCAGTACTTC	CASSPTYWPHEQYF
TRBV19	TRBJ2-1	NA	NA	TGTGCCAGTAGTAAGGACTCCTCCTACAATGAGCAGTTCTTC	CASSKDSSYNEQFF
TRBV14	TRBJ2-7	NA	many	TGTGCCAGCAGCCAAGCCCTGACAGGATTGTTGAGGTCTGAGCAGTACTTC	CASSQALTGLLRSEQYF
TRBV11-2	TRBJ2-7	NA	many	TGTGCCAGCAGCTTAGTCTGGGCCCCCTACGAGCAGTACTTC	CASSLVWAPYEQYF
TRBV5-1	TRBJ2-2	TRBD2	many	TGTGCCAGCAGCTTAGGGACTAGCGGGAGCACCGGGGAGCTGTTTTTT	CASSLGTSGSTGELFF
TRBV28	TRBJ2-1	TRBD2	NA	TGTGCCAGCACCATCCCACCGACTAGCGGACGACCCCTCCATTCCTACAATGAGCGGCTCTTC	CASTIPPTSGRPLHSYNERLF
TRBV2	TRBJ2-2	TRBD2	many	TGTGCCAGCAGTAAGACTAGCGGGAGTACCGGGGAGCTGTTTTTT	CASSKTSGSTGELFF
TRBV5-1	TRBJ1-1	NA	many	TGCGCCAGCAGCTTGCAGGGTACGAACACTGAAGCTTTCTTT	CASSLQGTNTEAFF
TRBV6-1	TRBJ1-1	NA	many	TGTGCCAGCAGTCCTGTCGGAAACACTGAAGCTTTCTTT	CASSPVGNTEAFF
TRBV28	TRBJ1-2	TRBD1	many	TGTGCCAGCAGTTTAGGGACAGTGGGACTTGGCTACACCTTC	CASSLGTVGLGYTF
TRBV11-2	TRBJ2-7	NA	many	TGTGCCAGCAGCCCCGGGACCGGGCACTACGAGCAGTACTTC	CASSPGTGHYEQYF